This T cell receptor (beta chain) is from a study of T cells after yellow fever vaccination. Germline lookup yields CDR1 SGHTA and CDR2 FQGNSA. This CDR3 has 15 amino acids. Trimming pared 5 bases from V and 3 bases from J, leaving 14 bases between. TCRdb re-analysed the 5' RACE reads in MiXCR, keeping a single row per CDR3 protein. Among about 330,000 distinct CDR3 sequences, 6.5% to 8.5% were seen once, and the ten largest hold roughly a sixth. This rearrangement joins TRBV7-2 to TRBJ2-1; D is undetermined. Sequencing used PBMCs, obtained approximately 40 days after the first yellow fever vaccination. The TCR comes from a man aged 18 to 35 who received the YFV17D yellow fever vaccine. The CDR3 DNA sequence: TGTGCCAGCAGCCGAGGATGGGCTGGCTACAATGAGCAGTTCTTC. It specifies CASSRGWAGYNEQFF.